Presented here are 13 T cell receptor beta chains from one specimen sequenced in a study of Tregs in tolerant kidney transplant recipients. The protocol was immunoSEQ multiplex PCR, while the TCRdb copy is restricted to in-frame clones and leaves out a portion. The repertoire holds around 120,000 clones, about 90% seen once, with around 0.6% in the top ten. Sequenced input: CD4+ T cells from blood. All receptors derive from a human donor in good health.

This clone has only one observation. This rearrangement joins TRBV5-4 to TRBJ2-5; TRBD2 agrees at 9 bases. V lost 1 base, J lost 4 bases, and 11 bases stayed unmatched. Germline-derived CDR1 and CDR2 are SGHNT and YYREEE (reference sequence). The CDR3 contains 17 residues. CDR3 nucleotides: TGTGCCAGCAGCTTGCCCCCTATGCGGGAGGGTTTAGAGACCCAGTACTTC. Its protein is CASSLPPMREGLETQYF.

The chain recombines TRBV27 with TRBJ2-1; 7 nucleotides line up with TRBD1. CDR1 and CDR2 from the germline V gene are MNHEY and SMNVEV (reference sequence). The CDR3 is 15 amino acids. V gave up 6 bases and J gave up 2 bases; unmatched junction bases: 7. The CDR3 loop is CASRLDRITYNEQFF. CDR3 coding DNA: TGTGCCAGCAGACTGGACAGGATCACCTACAATGAGCAGTTCTTC.

The chain uses TRBV5-1 and TRBJ1-3; D is ambiguous. CDR3 length equals 15 residues. Germline CDR1 SGHRS, CDR2 YFSETQ. The V end was cut by 1 base, the J end by 0 bases, with 8 bases between. The CDR3 DNA reads as TGCGCCAGCAGCTTGAGGGCCGACTCTGGAAACACCATATATTTT. It specifies CASSLRADSGNTIYF.

This chain connects TRBV2 to TRBJ1-2, with D uncertain. The CDR3 runs to 13 residues. The V end was cut by 4 bases, the J end by 2 bases, with 8 bases between. Germline CDR1 and CDR2: SNHLY and FYNNEI. The CDR3 nucleotides are TGTGCCAGCAGTGGGACGGGGAACTATGGCTACACCTTC. It is translated as CASSGTGNYGYTF. The full variable domain, completed using reference TRBV2 and TRBJ1-2, is EPEVTQTPSHQVTQMGQEVILRCVPISNHLYFYWYRQILGQKVEFLVSFYNNEISEKSEIFDDQFSVERPDGSNFTLKIRSTKLEDSAMYFCASSGTGNYGYTFGSGTRLTVV.

The chain links TRBV6-5 to TRBJ2-3; the D gene is possibly TRBD1 (5 bases). The length of the CDR3 is 13 residues. Germline V lookup: CDR1 MNHEY, CDR2 SVGAGI. Trimming left V 6 bases short and J 9 bases short, with 16 bases between. The CDR3 loop reads CASSPQERTTQYF. CDR3 coding DNA: TGTGCCAGCAGCCCTCAAGAAAGGACAACGCAGTATTTT.

V and J are TRBV6-1 and TRBJ1-5; possibly TRBD1 for D (6 bases). V was trimmed by 6 bases and J by 2 bases, leaving 11 bases between them. CDR1 and CDR2 (germline): MNHNS, SASEGT. This CDR3 is 14 amino acids long. The CDR3: CASSVQGGNQPQHF. The CDR3 DNA reads as TGTGCCAGCAGCGTACAGGGAGGCAATCAGCCCCAGCATTTT.

V is TRBV5-1 and J is TRBJ1-4; D perhaps matches TRBD1 (5 bases). The germline V gene encodes CDR1 SGHRS and CDR2 YFSETQ. Trimming took off 3 bases at V and 7 bases at J, with 13 bases between the two ends. The CDR3 consists of 14 residues. CDR3 in amino acids: CASSYRTDTEKLFF. Written as DNA, the CDR3 is TGCGCCAGCAGCTACCGAACGGACACTGAAAAACTGTTTTTT.

The chain joins TRBV5-1 to TRBJ1-2, with D perhaps matching TRBD1 (5 bases). The CDR3 is 14 residues long. Germline CDR1 reads SGHRS; CDR2 reads YFSETQ. V lost 3 bases and J 1 base, leaving 10 bases between the germline ends. The CDR3 protein is CASSSLQGNYGYTF. The CDR3 DNA reads as TGCGCCAGCAGCTCCCTCCAGGGTAACTATGGCTACACCTTC. The variable domain in full, with the rest retrieved from reference TRBV5-1 and TRBJ1-2, is KAGVTQTPRYLIKTRGQQVTLSCSPISGHRSVSWYQQTPGQGLQFLFEYFSETQRNKGNFPGRFSGRQFSNSRSEMNVSTLELGDSALYLCASSSLQGNYGYTFGSGTRLTVV.

The chain combines TRBV2 with TRBJ2-2, with a tentative D call TRBD1 (6 bases). The CDR3 consists of 14 residues. From germline, CDR1 is SNHLY and CDR2 FYNNEI. V lost 8 bases and J lost 5, with 15 bases in between. For the CDR3, the DNA is TGTGCCAGCCGAGGAACAGGGTGGACCGGGGAGCTGTTTTTT. It codes for CASRGTGWTGELFF.

This clone has just a few counts. In DNA, the CDR3 is TGTGCCAGCAGCCCGGATGTACTCGAGGCGGCCAACTATGGCTACACCTTC. Residues: CASSPDVLEAANYGYTF. The chain has TRBV5-4 and TRBJ1-2; the D is unclear. With 4 bases removed from V and 2 bases from J, the gap between germline ends came to 21 bases. The germline gives CDR1 SGHNT, CDR2 YYREEE (reference sequence). The CDR3 is made up of 17 amino acids.

The chain recombines TRBV6-4 with TRBJ1-1; a possible D gene is TRBD1 (5 bases). Between the trimmed V and J ends, which lost 6 bases and 0 bases, there was a span of 11 bases. CDR1 and CDR2 from the germline V gene are MRHNA and SNTAGT. The CDR3 has 14 amino acids. The chain's CDR3 is CASRKDTMNTEAFF. In DNA form, the CDR3 reads TGTGCCAGCAGAAAGGACACCATGAACACTGAAGCTTTCTTT.

This chain joins TRBV6-6 and TRBJ1-1; D gene ambiguous. Germline-derived CDR1 and CDR2 are MNHNY and SVGAGI (reference sequence). V was clipped by 5 bases and J by 0 bases, with 10 bases between them. The CDR3 sequence is 14 residues long. This CDR3 reads CASSPSLMNTEAFF. The CDR3 nucleotides are TGTGCCAGCAGTCCCTCATTGATGAACACTGAAGCTTTCTTT.

The chain joins TRBV2 to TRBJ2-1, with 7 nucleotides matching TRBD1. CDR1 SNHLY and CDR2 FYNNEI come from the germline V gene. The CDR3 is made up of 15 amino acids. With V trimmed by 9 bases and J by 2 bases, 10 bases remained unmatched. The chain's CDR3 is CARALRGSPYNEQFF. In DNA, the CDR3 is TGTGCCAGGGCACTCAGGGGGAGCCCCTACAATGAGCAGTTCTTC. Looking up the rest from reference TRBV2 and TRBJ2-1 gives the full variable domain: EPEVTQTPSHQVTQMGQEVILRCVPISNHLYFYWYRQILGQKVEFLVSFYNNEISEKSEIFDDQFSVERPDGSNFTLKIRSTKLEDSAMYFCARALRGSPYNEQFFGPGTRLTVL.